The source of this TCR beta chain is a study of T-cell memory formation after mild COVID-19. The table lists this clonotype with a few counts. Its specificity is not known. Germline and junction disagree at one end, which may indicate a read error. TCRalpha and TCRbeta libraries used 5'RACE with constant-segment primers and UMIs. TCRdb processed the 5' RACE reads anew with MiXCR; each CDR3 protein has one entry. The table shows fewer than 350,000 distinct CDR3 sequences, with over 11% occurring only once. Study results and limitations: Cross-reactive memory seemingly joined, as some responding clones were found in pre-infection memory. Among contracting clones, CD4+ were mainly CM/EM and CD8+ enriched in EMRA. Later expanders leaned CD4+, whereas clones that contracted between day 15 and 85 were balanced CD4/CD8.

Per the germline V gene, CDR1 is MNHNY and CDR2 is SVGAGI (reference sequence). CDR3 length: 10 amino acids. The receptor was derived from a man between 18 and 29 years old who had mild COVID-19 (a few samples of this study predate the infection). Cell type and time point are not known. This chain links TRBV6-6 with TRBJ2-1, with 8 positions matching TRBD1. Sample: PBMCs or a T cell subset sorted from them (not recorded which). The CDR3 spells CASRGQGRLF. Here the CDR3 DNA reads TGTGCCAGCAGAGGACAGGGCCGGCTCTTC.